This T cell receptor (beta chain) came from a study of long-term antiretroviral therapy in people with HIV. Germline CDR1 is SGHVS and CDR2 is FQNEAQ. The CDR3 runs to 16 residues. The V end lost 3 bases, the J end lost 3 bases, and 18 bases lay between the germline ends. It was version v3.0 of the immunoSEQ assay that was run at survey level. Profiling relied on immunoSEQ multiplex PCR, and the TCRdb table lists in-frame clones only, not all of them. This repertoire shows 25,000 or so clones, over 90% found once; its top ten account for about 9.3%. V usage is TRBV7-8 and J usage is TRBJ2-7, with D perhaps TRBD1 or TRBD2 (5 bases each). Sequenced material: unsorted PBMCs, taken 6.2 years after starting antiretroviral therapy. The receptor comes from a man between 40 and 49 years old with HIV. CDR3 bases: TGTGCCAGCAGCTTCAAGGGGCTAGCTCTCCACTACGAGCAGTACTTC. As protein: CASSFKGLALHYEQYF. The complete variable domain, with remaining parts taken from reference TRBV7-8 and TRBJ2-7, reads GAGVSQSPRYKVAKRGQDVALRCDPISGHVSLFWYQQALGQGPEFLTYFQNEAQLDKSGLPSDRFFAERPEGSVSTLKIQRTQQEDSAVYLCASSFKGLALHYEQYFGPGTRLTVT.